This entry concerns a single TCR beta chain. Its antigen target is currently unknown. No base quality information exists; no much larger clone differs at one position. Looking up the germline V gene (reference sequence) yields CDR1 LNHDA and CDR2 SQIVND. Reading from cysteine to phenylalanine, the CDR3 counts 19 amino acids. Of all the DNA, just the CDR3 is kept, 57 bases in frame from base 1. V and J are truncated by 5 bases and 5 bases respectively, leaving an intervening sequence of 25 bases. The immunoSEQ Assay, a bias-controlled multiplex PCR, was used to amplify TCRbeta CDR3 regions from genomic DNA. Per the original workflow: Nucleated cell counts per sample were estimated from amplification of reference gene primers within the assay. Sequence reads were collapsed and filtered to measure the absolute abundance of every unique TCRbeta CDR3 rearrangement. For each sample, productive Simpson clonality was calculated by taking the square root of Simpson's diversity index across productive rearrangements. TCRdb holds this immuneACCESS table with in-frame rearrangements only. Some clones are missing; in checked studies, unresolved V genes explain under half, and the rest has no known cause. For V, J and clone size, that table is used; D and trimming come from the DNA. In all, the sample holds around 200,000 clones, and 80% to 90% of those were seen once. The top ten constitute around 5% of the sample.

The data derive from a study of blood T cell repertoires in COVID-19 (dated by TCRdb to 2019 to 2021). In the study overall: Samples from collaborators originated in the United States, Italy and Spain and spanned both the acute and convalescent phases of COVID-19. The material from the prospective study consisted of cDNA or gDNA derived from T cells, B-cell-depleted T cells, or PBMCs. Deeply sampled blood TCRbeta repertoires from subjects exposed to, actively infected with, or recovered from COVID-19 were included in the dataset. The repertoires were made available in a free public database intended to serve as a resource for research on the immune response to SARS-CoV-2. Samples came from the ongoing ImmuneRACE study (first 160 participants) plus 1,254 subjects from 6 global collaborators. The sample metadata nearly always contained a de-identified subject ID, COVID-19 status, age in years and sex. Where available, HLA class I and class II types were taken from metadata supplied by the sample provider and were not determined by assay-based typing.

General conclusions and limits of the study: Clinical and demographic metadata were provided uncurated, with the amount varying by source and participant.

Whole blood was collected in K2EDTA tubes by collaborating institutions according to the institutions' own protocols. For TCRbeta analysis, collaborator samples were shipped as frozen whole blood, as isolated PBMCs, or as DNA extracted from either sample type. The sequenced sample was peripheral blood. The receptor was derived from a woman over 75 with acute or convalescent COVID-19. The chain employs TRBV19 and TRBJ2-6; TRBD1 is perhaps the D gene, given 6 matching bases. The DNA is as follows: TGTGCCAGTAGTCATCCCCCCAGAGGGGGAGTTCTCCGGGCCAACGTCCTGACTTTC. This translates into CASSHPPRGGVLRANVLTF.